This T cell receptor (beta chain) was captured by sequencing in a study of blood T cell repertoires in COVID-19 (dated by TCRdb to about 2020). About the study as a whole: Samples from collaborators originated in the United States, Italy and Spain and spanned both the acute and convalescent phases of COVID-19. The prospective study material was composed of cDNA or gDNA derived from T cells, B-cell-depleted T cells, or PBMCs. The dataset comprised deeply sampled blood TCRbeta repertoires from subjects exposed to, actively infected with, or recovered from COVID-19. The repertoires were released in a freely available public database intended as a resource for research on the immune response to SARS-CoV-2. Samples were obtained from the ongoing ImmuneRACE study (first 160 participants) and from over 1,000 subjects provided by 6 global collaborators. Nearly every sample came with metadata listing a de-identified subject ID, COVID-19 status, age in years and sex. Where available, HLA class I and class II types were taken from metadata supplied by the sample provider and were not determined by assay-based typing.

From its cysteine to its phenylalanine, the CDR3 spans 16 amino acids. Kept here is only the CDR3 DNA, which spans 48 bases and is read in frame from base 1. In the germline V gene (reference sequence), CDR1 corresponds to GTSNPN and CDR2 to SVGIG. Between the V and J ends, shortened by 1 base and 0 bases respectively, the junction contains 15 bases. Overall results and qualifications from the work: The quantity of clinical and demographic metadata differed by source and by participant and was supplied without curation.

In the prospective study, participants were roughly 18 to 100 years old, resided in fewer than 25 geographic areas of the United States, and were enrolled through a virtual design. In the prospective study, cohorts were assigned on the basis of participant-reported clinical history obtained from a screening survey and a study questionnaire. For ImmuneRACE Cohort 3, a participant was defined as recovered based on two consecutive negative NP/OP PCR tests, clearance by a healthcare professional, or resolution of symptoms. In the prospective study, whole blood, serum and a nasopharyngeal or oropharyngeal swab were collected from each participant by mobile phlebotomists. Additional blood draws and questionnaires over a 2-month period could optionally be provided by prospective study participants. Blood samples from the prospective study were shipped frozen or at room temperature prior to DNA extraction.

This clone has just a few counts. No antigen is known for it. No much larger clone exists at a distance of one base, and base qualities are not known. TCRbeta CDR3 regions were amplified from genomic DNA by means of the immunoSEQ Assay, a bias-controlled multiplex PCR. Per the authors' processing: Within the assay, amplification of reference gene primers was used to estimate how many nucleated cells each sample contained. Sequence reads were collapsed and filtered to measure the absolute abundance of every unique TCRbeta CDR3 rearrangement. For each sample, productive Simpson clonality was calculated as the square root of Simpson's diversity index across productive rearrangements. Entries here come from immuneACCESS through TCRdb and include only in-frame sequences with V and J called. Some clones fail to appear in such tables; in the studies checked, an unresolved V gene covers under half of the shortfall, and the cause of the remainder is unknown. That table furnishes V, J and clone size, whereas the DNA furnished D and trimming. The sample records 380,000 or so clones, 80% to 90% of which are singletons. The ten most abundant clones make up about 1.5% of the sample.

The receptor was isolated from a man younger than 40 who had recovered from COVID-19. This sequence uses TRBV30 and TRBJ1-1, with the D gene too uncertain to name. The source material was PBMCs or T cells enriched from blood (not recorded which). The bases read TGTGCCTGGAGTGATAGGAGGGCTTACATGAACACTGAAGCTTTCTTT. Translated, this is CAWSDRRAYMNTEAFF.